Given below is one TCR beta chain in context. It lacks a known antigen. No qualities accompany the bases; no much larger clone lies one base away. TCRbeta CDR3 regions were amplified from genomic DNA by means of the immunoSEQ Assay, a bias-controlled multiplex PCR. The authors' pipeline ran thus. Nucleated cell counts per sample were estimated from amplification of reference gene primers within the assay. To quantify the absolute abundance of each unique TCRbeta CDR3 rearrangement, sequence reads were collapsed and filtered. For each sample, productive Simpson clonality was calculated as the square root of Simpson's diversity index across productive rearrangements. Held by TCRdb, this immuneACCESS table contains in-frame sequences only and omits some clones. Under half of the omission traces to an unresolved V gene where checked; the cause of the rest is unknown. D and trimming come from the DNA, and the V and J calls and clone size come from that table. The sample table records tens of thousands of clones; about four fifths of these occur just once. The top ten constitute 3.5% of the sample.

Collaborating institutions collected whole blood in K2EDTA tubes following their own protocols. For TCRbeta analysis, collaborator samples were shipped as frozen whole blood, as isolated PBMCs, or as DNA extracted from either sample type. This record comes from a study of blood T cell repertoires in COVID-19 (dated by TCRdb to the early 2020s). Background for the entire study: Collaborator samples came from the United States, Italy and Spain and covered acute and convalescent phases of COVID-19. The prospective study material was composed of cDNA or gDNA derived from T cells, B-cell-depleted T cells, or PBMCs. Subjects who had been exposed to COVID-19, were actively infected with it, or had recovered from it provided the deeply sampled blood TCRbeta repertoires that made up the dataset. The repertoires were released in a freely available public database intended as a resource for research on the immune response to SARS-CoV-2. Samples were obtained from the ongoing ImmuneRACE study (first 160 participants) and from over 1,000 subjects provided by 6 global collaborators. Sample metadata almost always included a de-identified subject ID, COVID-19 status, age in years and sex. Where available, HLA class I and class II types were taken from metadata supplied by the sample provider and were not determined by assay-based typing.

Overall study results and their limits: The quantity of clinical and demographic metadata differed by source and by participant and was supplied without curation.

This clonotype was obtained from a man aged 50-59 years with acute or convalescent COVID-19. Sequencing used peripheral blood.

The sequenced DNA is TGTGCCAGCAGCTCTAATACCTACGAGCAGTACTTC. It translates to CASSSNTYEQYF. The chain uses TRBV5-4 and TRBJ2-7; no D gene call is confident. V is reduced by 3 bases and J by 2 bases, leaving a spacing of 6 bases between them. Via the germline V gene (reference sequence), CDR1 is SGHNT and CDR2 YYREEE. The CDR3 measures 12 amino acids from cysteine to phenylalanine. Just CDR3 DNA is preserved here, 36 bases in frame from base 1.